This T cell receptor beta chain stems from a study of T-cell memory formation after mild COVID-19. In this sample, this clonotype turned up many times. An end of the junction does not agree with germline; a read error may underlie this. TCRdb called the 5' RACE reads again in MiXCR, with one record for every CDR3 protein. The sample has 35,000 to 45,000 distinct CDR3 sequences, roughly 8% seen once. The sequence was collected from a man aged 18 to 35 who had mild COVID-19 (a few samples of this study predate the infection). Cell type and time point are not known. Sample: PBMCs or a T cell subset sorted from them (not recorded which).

This chain's CDR3 is CASTLQGAGNTIYF. DNA of the CDR3: TGTGCCAGCACTTTACAGGGGGCTGGAAACACCATATATTTT. V and J are TRBV12-3 or TRBV12-4 and TRBJ1-3; 8 bases align to TRBD1. This CDR3 has 14 residues.